A selection of T cell receptor beta chains follows, all from one sample in a study of blood T cell repertoires in COVID-19. The repertoire was sequenced with immunoSEQ multiplex PCR; TCRdb's copy has only in-frame clones and lacks some. The table lists approximately 340,000 clones, roughly 90% of them singletons, with roughly a tenth in the top ten. Sequencing input: peripheral blood. The receptors shown here come from a man aged 30 to 39 with COVID-19, enrolled during active disease. CDR3s include the opening cysteine and the closing phenylalanine or tryptophan. Fields, in order: clone size, D gene, J gene, V gene, CDR3 protein, CDR3 DNA. The D gene is left open where the match is weak. Only part of the rows carry a size: once, few, many, or a class if the clone is expanded.

>few|.|TRBJ1-1|TRBV9
CASSGYSGTEAFF
TGTGCCAGCAGCGGTTACAGCGGCACTGAAGCTTTCTTT
>.|.|TRBJ1-2|TRBV5-4
CASSLEGISNGYTF
TGTGCCAGCAGCTTGGAGGGGATTAGTAATGGCTACACCTTC
>few|.|TRBJ2-2|TRBV28
CASSNNRANTGELFF
TGTGCCAGCAGCAATAACAGAGCGAACACCGGGGAGCTGTTTTTT
>.|.|TRBJ1-2|TRBV3-1/TRBV3-2
CASSQEPGWNIKDGYTF
TGTGCCAGCAGCCAAGAACCAGGATGGAATATAAAAGATGGCTACACCTTC
>once|.|TRBJ2-5|TRBV27
CASSPPQGTQYF
TGTGCCAGCAGTCCACCCCAGGGGACCCAGTACTTC
>.|TRBD1|TRBJ2-5|TRBV19
CASSITGVGETQYF
TGTGCCAGTAGTATAACAGGGGTAGGGGAGACCCAGTACTTC
>.|TRBD1|TRBJ2-7|TRBV28
CASSRLTGGYEQYF
TGTGCCAGCAGCCGATTAACAGGGGGATACGAGCAGTACTTC
>.|.|TRBJ1-5|TRBV27
CASSSRSGYSNQPQHF
TGTGCCAGCAGCTCCAGGAGCGGGTATAGCAATCAGCCCCAGCATTTT
>.|.|TRBJ2-1|TRBV20-1
CSARRGEQFF
TGCAGTGCTAGAAGGGGAGAGCAGTTCTTC
>.|TRBD1|TRBJ1-2|TRBV19
CASGQGAVGYGYTF
TGTGCCAGCGGACAGGGGGCCGTAGGCTATGGCTACACCTTC
>.|TRBD1|TRBJ1-6|TRBV4-2
CASSQDFGAGTGASRSPLHF
TGTGCCAGCAGCCAAGATTTTGGTGCGGGGACAGGCGCGTCGAGATCACCCCTCCACTTT
>.|TRBD1|TRBJ2-2|TRBV7-2
CASSLLGTGTTGELFF
TGTGCCAGCAGCTTACTCGGGACAGGGACCACCGGGGAGCTGTTTTTT
>.|TRBD1|TRBJ2-7|TRBV5-8
CASSWDRGHEQYF
TGTGCCAGCAGCTGGGACAGGGGGCACGAGCAGTACTTC
>few|.|TRBJ1-3|TRBV6-2/TRBV6-3
CASSYANGALSGNTIYF
TGTGCCAGCAGTTACGCCAACGGTGCACTCTCTGGAAACACCATATATTTT
>.|TRBD1|TRBJ1-1|TRBV5-6
CASTGQGEDTEAFF
TGTGCCAGCACGGGGCAGGGGGAGGACACTGAAGCTTTCTTT
>.|.|TRBJ2-5|TRBV3-1/TRBV3-2
CASSQATGETQYF
TGTGCCAGCAGCCAAGCAACAGGGGAGACCCAGTACTTC
>few|.|TRBJ2-7|TRBV7-9
CASSLVLTYEQYF
TGTGCCAGCAGCTTAGTCCTTACCTACGAGCAGTACTTC
>.|.|TRBJ2-7|TRBV19
CASSFDQREQYF
TGTGCCAGTAGTTTCGACCAGAGGGAGCAGTACTTC
>.|.|TRBJ2-1|TRBV29-1
CSVQTARPEQFF
TGCAGCGTCCAAACCGCTAGGCCTGAGCAGTTCTTC
>.|TRBD1|TRBJ1-1|TRBV18
CASSQPGQDNTEAFF
TGTGCCAGCTCACAACCGGGACAGGACAACACTGAAGCTTTCTTT
>.|.|TRBJ1-1|TRBV10-3
CAISVGGNTEAFF
TGTGCCATCAGTGTGGGGGGGAACACTGAAGCTTTCTTT
>.|TRBD2|TRBJ2-3|TRBV2
CASNLAGLSTDTQYF
TGTGCCAGCAACCTAGCGGGGCTTAGCACAGATACGCAGTATTTT
>.|TRBD1|TRBJ2-2|TRBV5-1
CASSPGTGSTGELFF
TGCGCCAGCAGTCCCGGGACAGGATCCACCGGGGAGCTGTTTTTT
>.|TRBD2|TRBJ2-2|TRBV3-1/TRBV3-2
CASSPRGGDTGELFF
TGTGCCAGCAGCCCTCGGGGGGGAGACACCGGGGAGCTGTTTTTT
>.|TRBD1|TRBJ2-7|TRBV28
CASTFTTGETSYEQYF
TGTGCCAGCACCTTCACCACAGGGGAGACCTCCTACGAGCAGTACTTC
>.|.|TRBJ1-2|TRBV6-5
CASSLFWESGSGYTF
TGTGCCAGCAGTTTGTTCTGGGAGTCGGGTAGTGGCTACACCTTC
>.|TRBD2|TRBJ2-5|TRBV27
CASSFAPGGVETQYF
TGTGCCAGCAGTTTCGCCCCTGGGGGGGTCGAGACCCAGTACTTC
>.|.|TRBJ1-3|TRBV15
CATSSLTQGVSGNTIYF
TGTGCCACCAGCTCCCTTACACAGGGAGTTAGTGGAAACACCATATATTTT
>.|.|TRBJ2-2|TRBV7-8
CASSLDNTGELFF
TGTGCCAGCAGCCTAGATAATACCGGGGAGCTGTTTTTT
>.|.|TRBJ1-1|TRBV14
CASSQVPGMNTEAFF
TGTGCCAGCAGCCAAGTCCCGGGAATGAACACTGAAGCTTTCTTT
>.|TRBD1|TRBJ1-1|TRBV18
CASSSTGTGRTEAFF
TGTGCCAGCTCGTCGACGGGGACAGGGAGGACTGAAGCTTTCTTT
>.|.|TRBJ1-3|TRBV4-3
CASSQGRVLSGNTIYF
TGCGCCAGCAGCCAAGGGAGGGTACTTTCTGGAAACACCATATATTTT
>.|.|TRBJ2-7|TRBV5-1
CASSYRTALPRNEQYF
TGCGCCAGCAGCTACAGGACAGCGCTCCCGAGGAACGAGCAGTACTTC
>.|.|TRBJ2-5|TRBV24-1
CATSDPSRGPRYF
TGTGCCACCAGTGATCCCTCCAGGGGCCCCAGGTACTTC
>.|.|TRBJ2-7|TRBV5-1
CASSLGTREDEQYF
TGCGCCAGCAGCCTCGGGACAAGAGAGGACGAGCAGTACTTC
>.|.|TRBJ2-3|TRBV24-1
CATLPGDMSTDTQYF
TGTGCCACCCTACCGGGGGATATGAGCACAGATACGCAGTATTTT
>.|.|TRBJ1-2|TRBV14
CASSLDRTRGYTF
TGTGCCAGCAGCCTCGACAGGACGCGTGGCTACACCTTC
>.|TRBD1|TRBJ2-7|TRBV5-1
CASSSGVGTGVYEQYF
TGCGCCAGCAGCTCCGGCGTCGGGACAGGGGTCTACGAGCAGTACTTC
>.|.|TRBJ1-1|TRBV2
CASSERVGGRETEAFF
TGTGCCAGCAGTGAGAGGGTCGGCGGGCGGGAGACTGAAGCTTTCTTT
>.|TRBD2|TRBJ2-7|TRBV28
CASSYRGETYEQYF
TGTGCCAGCAGTTATCGGGGGGAGACCTACGAGCAGTACTTC
>.|TRBD1|TRBJ2-3|TRBV19
CASSKASTGERGDTQYF
TGTGCCAGTAGTAAAGCAAGTACAGGGGAGAGGGGCGATACGCAGTATTTT
>.|TRBD1|TRBJ1-5|TRBV19
CASSIPRGRQGNQPQHF
TGTGCCAGTAGTATACCCAGGGGGCGTCAGGGCAATCAGCCCCAGCATTTT
>once|TRBD1|TRBJ2-1|TRBV11-1
CASSSDREPYNEQFF
TGTGCCAGCAGCTCCGACAGGGAACCCTACAATGAGCAGTTCTTC
>.|.|TRBJ1-1|TRBV27
CASMSWGEGDTEAFF
TGTGCCAGCATGTCGTGGGGGGAGGGGGACACTGAAGCTTTCTTT
>.|.|TRBJ1-5|TRBV5-5
CASSLTTGDSNQPQHF
TGTGCCAGCAGCTTGACTACAGGCGATAGCAATCAGCCCCAGCATTTT
>.|TRBD1|TRBJ1-5|TRBV28
CASSKSLGPRGQPQHF
TGTGCCAGCAGTAAGTCCCTGGGTCCCAGGGGGCAGCCCCAGCATTTT
>.|.|TRBJ1-2|TRBV5-3
CARSLVQGIRYGYTF
TGTGCCAGAAGCTTGGTTCAGGGGATCAGGTATGGCTACACCTTC
>.|TRBD1|TRBJ2-1|TRBV4-3
CASSQRDRGNNEQFF
TGCGCCAGCAGCCAACGGGACAGGGGGAACAATGAGCAGTTCTTC
>.|TRBD1|TRBJ1-5|TRBV11-2
CASSQDRDQPQHF
TGTGCCAGCAGCCAGGACAGGGATCAGCCCCAGCATTTT
>.|TRBD2|TRBJ2-7|TRBV7-8
CASSLELVAGSSYEQYF
TGTGCCAGCAGCTTAGAATTGGTAGCGGGGAGCTCCTACGAGCAGTACTTC
>.|TRBD1|TRBJ1-2|TRBV24-1
CATSPTGQASYGYTF
TGTGCCACCAGCCCTACTGGACAGGCCTCATATGGCTACACCTTC
>.|TRBD1|TRBJ1-4|TRBV4-2
CASRPRGGATEKLFF
TGTGCCAGCAGGCCTAGAGGGGGCGCGACTGAAAAACTGTTTTTT
>.|.|TRBJ1-5|TRBV4-1
CASSQFVAAMWGGNQPQHF
TGCGCCAGCAGCCAATTCGTGGCAGCGATGTGGGGGGGCAATCAGCCCCAGCATTTT
>.|TRBD2|TRBJ2-5|TRBV12-5
CASGPRGGRETQYF
TGTGCTAGTGGCCCGCGGGGGGGCCGCGAGACCCAGTACTTC
>.|.|TRBJ1-2|TRBV7-2
CASSQRVGQGHGYTF
TGTGCCAGCAGCCAAAGGGTAGGGCAGGGGCATGGCTACACCTTC
>.|.|TRBJ2-7|TRBV5-1
CASSLDNPEWEQYF
TGCGCCAGCAGCCTGGACAACCCGGAGTGGGAGCAGTACTTC